The entry below describes one T cell receptor beta chain. What this receptor recognizes is not known. Base qualities are not provided; no much larger clone lies one nucleotide away. Using the deep immunoSEQ assay, multiplex PCR amplified TCR CDR3 regions from genomic DNA. Extracted genomic DNA from each cell subset was spread evenly across all wells of several immunoSEQ 96-well plates, with each plate serving as a replicate. For sorted subsets, around 200 ng genomic DNA, equal to about 30,000 T cell genomes, was loaded into each replicate PCR. The purified libraries were quantified using a Qubit 3.0 fluorometer, sized with a Bioanalyzer 2100, and then quantified again using the KAPA Library Quantification kit. Every immunoSEQ 96-well plate was sequenced on a separate single-read 150-cycle Illumina NextSeq 550 flow cell. The original methods were these. Because the immunoSEQ output held only junctional sequences and lacked quality scores, the filtering could not match the filtering applied to full-length reads. Sequences were annotated with PyIR, a Python wrapper for IgBLAST v1.9, and V/J genes and CDR3 were assigned using IMGT germline references. Reads were filtered out if the reads had weak V/J assignments (E-value above 1e-6), no CDR3, stop codons, out-of-frame junctions, or ambiguous translated residues. V3J clonotypes were defined as sequences sharing the same inferred V gene, J gene, and CDR3 amino acid sequence. The percentage overlap between two repertoires was calculated by dividing the number of shared unique clonotypes by the size of the smaller repertoire. Three approaches were used to assess repertoire richness: RTK rarefaction, the Chao1 estimator, and Recon v2.1 estimates of unobserved clonotypes. OLGA was used to compute generation probabilities for all TCRbeta clonotypes that the gDNA method yielded from a handful of donors. TCRdb mirrors the immuneACCESS table, restricted to in-frame sequences. Some clones are absent from its copies; in checked studies, under half trace to an unresolved V gene, and the reason for the others is unknown. The V and J calls and clone size come from that table; D and trimming were worked out from the DNA. The sample contains about 980,000 clones, around three quarters of them found a single time. About 1.5% of the sample is in the top ten clones.

The data derive from a study of shared clonotypes between healthy human individuals (dated by TCRdb to the early 2020s). Some background on the complete study: Three men and two women, aged 18 to 49 years, made up the cohort. For each donor, CD4 naive and CD4 memory were each run on three plates, CD8 naive on two plates, and CD8 memory on one plate. To estimate repertoire size and how much clonotype sharing occurs between individuals, the study deeply sequenced the blood TCR repertoires of about 5 healthy adults. Different laboratories and diverse techniques were used to prepare libraries and sequence TCR repertoires, to increase sequencing depth and limit assay-specific biases. Between about 0.94 and 8.9 billion PBMCs per donor were obtained by leukapheresis.

CDR1 is given as MNHEY and CDR2 as SMNVEV, both from the germline V gene (reference sequence). Reading from cysteine to phenylalanine, the CDR3 counts 16 amino acids. Of all the DNA, just the CDR3 is kept, 48 bases in frame from base 1. A distance of 16 bases separates the germline ends of V and J, which lose 0 bases and 5 bases respectively. Overall results and qualifications from the work: Because the study included a small number of donors, the genetic and exposure-history diversity represented was limited. Naive subsets generally had larger estimated clonotype richness than memory subsets did. Sampling was limited to blood, and TCR repertoires in tissue likely differ from TCR repertoires in blood. Compared with non-shared clonotypes, clonotypes shared by all four sorted-subset donors had higher generation probabilities. Rarefaction of sorted-subset datasets indicated incomplete sequencing despite the large sequencing depth. Approximately 5% of naive CD4, 3.5% of naive CD8, approximately 2% of memory CD4, and around 0.4% of memory CD8 clonotypes were shared across several donors. Based on pairwise subsampling, the degree of clonotype sharing among donors was expected to be affected by sequencing depth.

Healthy HIV-negative adults with no recently reported acute infections or vaccinations were included as donors. Every donor was a Caucasian adult residing in Nashville, Tennessee, USA. Magnetic negative selection was used to enrich CD4+ T cells, after which naive cells were positively selected on CD45RA and the negative fraction became the memory subset. Blood was obtained by leukapheresis, after which PBMCs were separated by Ficoll-Histopaque density gradient centrifugation and cryopreserved in liquid nitrogen vapor phase. Purity and quantity of every magnetically sorted T cell population were checked by analytical flow cytometry. Genomic DNA was isolated from every sorted fraction and measured by UV absorbance on a Nanodrop 2000c.

The chain employs TRBV27 and TRBJ1-2, with a weak D call of TRBD1 (5 bases match). This receptor was obtained from a man aged 18 to 29 in good health. The sample was memory CD4+ T cells sorted from blood. The cell subset or site label, read with the paper, signifies: CD45RA-negative fraction. At the DNA level, the sequence is TGTGCCAGCAGTTTATCGCGGGACGGATCCTTTTATGGCTACACCTTC. Translated, it reads CASSLSRDGSFYGYTF.